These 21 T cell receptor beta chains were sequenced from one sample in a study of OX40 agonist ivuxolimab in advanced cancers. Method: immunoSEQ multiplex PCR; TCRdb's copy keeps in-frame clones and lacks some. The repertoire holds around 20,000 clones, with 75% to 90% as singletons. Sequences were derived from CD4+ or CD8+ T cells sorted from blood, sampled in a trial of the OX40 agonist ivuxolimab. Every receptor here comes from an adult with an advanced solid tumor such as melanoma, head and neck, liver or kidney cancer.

CDR3 DNA: TGTGCCAGCAGTGAATTGAGCAGCGCCAATCAGCCCCAGCATTTT. This gives the protein CASSELSSANQPQHF. The J gene is TRBJ1-5, the V gene TRBV2; D remains unclear. This CDR3 region has 15 residues. The V end lost 2 bases, the J end lost 3 bases, and 11 bases lay between the germline ends. CDR1 and CDR2 from the germline V gene are SNHLY and FYNNEI.

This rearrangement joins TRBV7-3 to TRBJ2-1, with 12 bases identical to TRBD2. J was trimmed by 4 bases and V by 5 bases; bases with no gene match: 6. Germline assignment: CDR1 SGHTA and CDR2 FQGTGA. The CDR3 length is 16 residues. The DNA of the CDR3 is TGTGCCAGCAGCCGATACGGGACTAGCGGGTACAATGAGCAGTTCTTC. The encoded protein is CASSRYGTSGYNEQFF.

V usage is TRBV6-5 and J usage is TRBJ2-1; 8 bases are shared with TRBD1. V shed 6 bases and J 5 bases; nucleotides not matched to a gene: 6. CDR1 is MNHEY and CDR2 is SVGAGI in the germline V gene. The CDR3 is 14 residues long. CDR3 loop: CASRRQGTHNEQFF. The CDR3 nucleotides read TGTGCCAGCAGAAGACAGGGGACGCACAATGAGCAGTTCTTC.

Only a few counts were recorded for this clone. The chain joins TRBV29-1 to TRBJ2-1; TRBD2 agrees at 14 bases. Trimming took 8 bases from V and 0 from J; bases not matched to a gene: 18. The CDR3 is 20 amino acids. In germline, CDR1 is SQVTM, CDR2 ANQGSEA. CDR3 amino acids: CSLKGVPGTSGRSSYNEQFF. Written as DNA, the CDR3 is TGCAGCCTGAAGGGTGTTCCTGGGACTAGCGGGAGAAGCTCCTACAATGAGCAGTTCTTC.

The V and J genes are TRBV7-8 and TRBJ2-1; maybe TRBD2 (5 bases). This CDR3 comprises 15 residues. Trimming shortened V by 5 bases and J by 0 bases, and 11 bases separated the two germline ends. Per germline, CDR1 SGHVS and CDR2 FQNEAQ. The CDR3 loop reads CASSPRGSSYNEQFF. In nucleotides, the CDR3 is TGTGCCAGCAGCCCCCGAGGGAGCTCCTACAATGAGCAGTTCTTC.

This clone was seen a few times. The CDR3 bases are TGTGCCAGCAGCCGTGGACTGAACACTGAAGCTTTCTTT. Encoded protein: CASSRGLNTEAFF. The chain links TRBV9 to TRBJ1-1; D ambiguous. V lost 4 bases to trimming and J lost 0 bases, with 7 bases between them. The CDR3 consists of 13 residues. CDR1 and CDR2 (germline): SGDLS, YYNGEE. Complete variable domain (other parts from reference TRBV9 and TRBJ1-1): DSGVTQTPKHLITATGQRVTLRCSPRSGDLSVYWYQQSLDQGLQFLIQYYNGEERAKGNILERFSAQQFPDLHSELNLSSLELGDSALYFCASSRGLNTEAFFGQGTRLTVV.

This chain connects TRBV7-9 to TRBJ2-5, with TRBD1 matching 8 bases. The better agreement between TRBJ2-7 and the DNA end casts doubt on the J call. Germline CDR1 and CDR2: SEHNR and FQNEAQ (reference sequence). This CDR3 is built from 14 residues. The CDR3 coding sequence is TGTGCCAGCAGCTTGAATACAGGGGGTTACGAGCAGTACTTC. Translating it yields CASSLNTGGYEQYF.

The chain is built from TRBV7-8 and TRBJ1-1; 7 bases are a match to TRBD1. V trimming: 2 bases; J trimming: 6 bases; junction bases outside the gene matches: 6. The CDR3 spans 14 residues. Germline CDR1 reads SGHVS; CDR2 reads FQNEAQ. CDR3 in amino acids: CASSLIGGDPEAFF. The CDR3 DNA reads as TGTGCCAGCAGCTTAATAGGGGGCGACCCTGAAGCTTTCTTT. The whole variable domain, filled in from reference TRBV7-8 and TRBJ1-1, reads GAGVSQSPRYKVAKRGQDVALRCDPISGHVSLFWYQQALGQGPEFLTYFQNEAQLDKSGLPSDRFFAERPEGSVSTLKIQRTQQEDSAVYLCASSLIGGDPEAFFGQGTRLTVV.

The CDR3 region is CASSPWGFDGYTF. The CDR3 DNA sequence: TGTGCCAGCAGCCCCTGGGGGTTCGATGGCTACACCTTC. V is TRBV9 and J is TRBJ1-2; maybe TRBD1 (5 bases). The germline V gene encodes CDR1 SGDLS and CDR2 YYNGEE. This CDR3 has 13 residues. V shed 4 bases and J shed 6 bases, with 13 bases lying between them.

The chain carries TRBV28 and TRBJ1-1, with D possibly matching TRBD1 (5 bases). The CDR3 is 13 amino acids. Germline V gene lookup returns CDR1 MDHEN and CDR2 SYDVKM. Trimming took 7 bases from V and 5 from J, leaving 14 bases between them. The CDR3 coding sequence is TGTGCCAGCAAGCCGACGGGGGGAACTGAAGCTTTCTTT. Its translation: CASKPTGGTEAFF.

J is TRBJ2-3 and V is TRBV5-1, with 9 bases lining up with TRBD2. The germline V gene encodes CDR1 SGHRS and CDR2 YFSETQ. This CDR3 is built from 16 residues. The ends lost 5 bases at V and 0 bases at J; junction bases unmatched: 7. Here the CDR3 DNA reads TGCGCCAGCAGTTCTGGACTAGCGACTAGCACAGATACGCAGTATTTT. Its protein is CASSSGLATSTDTQYF.

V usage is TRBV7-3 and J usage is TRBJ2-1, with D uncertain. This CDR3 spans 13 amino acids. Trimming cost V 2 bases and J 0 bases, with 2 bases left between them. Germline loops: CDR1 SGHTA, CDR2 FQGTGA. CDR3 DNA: TGTGCCAGCAGCTTATCCTCCTACAATGAGCAGTTCTTC. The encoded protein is CASSLSSYNEQFF.

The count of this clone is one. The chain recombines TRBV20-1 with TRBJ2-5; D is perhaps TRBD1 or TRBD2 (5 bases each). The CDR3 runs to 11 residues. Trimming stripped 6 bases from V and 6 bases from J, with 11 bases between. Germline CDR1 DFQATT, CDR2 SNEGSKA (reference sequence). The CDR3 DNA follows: TGCAGTGCCGAAGAGGGGAAGACCCAGTACTTC. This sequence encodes CSAEEGKTQYF.

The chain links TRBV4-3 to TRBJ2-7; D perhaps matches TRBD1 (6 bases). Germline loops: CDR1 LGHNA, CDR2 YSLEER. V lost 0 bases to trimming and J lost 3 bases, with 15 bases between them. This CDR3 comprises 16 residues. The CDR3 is CASSQDRWGQIYEQYF. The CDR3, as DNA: TGCGCCAGCAGCCAAGATAGATGGGGACAAATCTACGAGCAGTACTTC.

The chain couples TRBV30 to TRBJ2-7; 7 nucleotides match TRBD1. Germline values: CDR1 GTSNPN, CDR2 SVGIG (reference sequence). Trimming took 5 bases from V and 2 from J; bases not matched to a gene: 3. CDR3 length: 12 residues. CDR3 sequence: CAWGDRTYEQYF. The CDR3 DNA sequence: TGTGCCTGGGGGGACAGAACCTACGAGCAGTACTTC.

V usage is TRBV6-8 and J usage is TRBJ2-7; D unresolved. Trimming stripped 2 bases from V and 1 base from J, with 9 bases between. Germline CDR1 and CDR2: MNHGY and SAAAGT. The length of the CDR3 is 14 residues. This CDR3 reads CASSYGPESYEQYF. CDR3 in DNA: TGTGCCAGCAGTTACGGTCCCGAGTCCTACGAGCAGTACTTC.

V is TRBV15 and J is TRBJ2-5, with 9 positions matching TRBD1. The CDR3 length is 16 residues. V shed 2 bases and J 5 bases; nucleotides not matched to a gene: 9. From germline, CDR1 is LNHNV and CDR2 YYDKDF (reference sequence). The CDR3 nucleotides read TGTGCCACCAGCAGAACCCGGGACAGGGTGTTTGAGACCCAGTACTTC. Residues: CATSRTRDRVFETQYF.

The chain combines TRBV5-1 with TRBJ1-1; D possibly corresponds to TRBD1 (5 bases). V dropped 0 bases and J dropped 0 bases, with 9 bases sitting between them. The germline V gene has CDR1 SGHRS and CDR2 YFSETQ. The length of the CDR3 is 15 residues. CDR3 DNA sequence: TGCGCCAGCAGCTTGGGACAGAGCATGAACACTGAAGCTTTCTTT. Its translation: CASSLGQSMNTEAFF.

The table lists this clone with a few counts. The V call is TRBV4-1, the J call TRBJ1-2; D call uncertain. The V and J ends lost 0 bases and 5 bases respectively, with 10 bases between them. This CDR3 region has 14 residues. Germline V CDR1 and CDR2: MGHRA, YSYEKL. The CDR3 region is CASSQDRVGYGYTF. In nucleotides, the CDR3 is TGCGCCAGCAGCCAAGATCGGGTTGGATATGGCTACACCTTC.

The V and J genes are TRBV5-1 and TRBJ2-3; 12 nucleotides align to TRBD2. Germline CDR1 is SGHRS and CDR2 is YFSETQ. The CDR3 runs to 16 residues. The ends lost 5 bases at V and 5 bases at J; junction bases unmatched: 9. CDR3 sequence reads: CASSLTSGRSKDTQYF. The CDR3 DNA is TGCGCCAGCAGTCTTACTAGCGGGAGGAGTAAAGATACGCAGTATTTT. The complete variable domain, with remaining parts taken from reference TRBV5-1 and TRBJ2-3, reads KAGVTQTPRYLIKTRGQQVTLSCSPISGHRSVSWYQQTPGQGLQFLFEYFSETQRNKGNFPGRFSGRQFSNSRSEMNVSTLELGDSALYLCASSLTSGRSKDTQYFGPGTRLTVL.

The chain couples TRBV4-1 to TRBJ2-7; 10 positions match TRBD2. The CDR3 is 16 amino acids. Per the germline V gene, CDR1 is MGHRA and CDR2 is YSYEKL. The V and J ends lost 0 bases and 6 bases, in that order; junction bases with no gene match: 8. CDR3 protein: CASSQERELAGSEQYF. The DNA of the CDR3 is TGCGCCAGCAGCCAAGAGAGGGAACTAGCGGGATCCGAGCAGTACTTC.